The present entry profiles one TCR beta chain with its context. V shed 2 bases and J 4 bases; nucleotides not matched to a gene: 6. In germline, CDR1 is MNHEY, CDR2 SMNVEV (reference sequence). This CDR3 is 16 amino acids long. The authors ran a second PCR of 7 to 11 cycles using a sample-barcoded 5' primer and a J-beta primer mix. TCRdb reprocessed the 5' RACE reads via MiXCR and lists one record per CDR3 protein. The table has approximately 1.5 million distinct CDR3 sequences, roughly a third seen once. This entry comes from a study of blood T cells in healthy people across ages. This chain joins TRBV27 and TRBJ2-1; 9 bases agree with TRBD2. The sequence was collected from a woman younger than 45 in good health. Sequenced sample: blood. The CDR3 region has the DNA TGTGCCAGCAGTTTAGAGCCTAGCGGGACTTACAATGAGCAGTTCTTC. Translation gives CASSLEPSGTYNEQFF.